This TCR beta chain was recovered during a study of beta chain features in type 1 diabetes. Study findings and constraints: Comparison showed that naive, central memory and Treg TCRB repertoires appeared more similar among patients than among healthy donors.

CDR1 is SEHNR and CDR2 is FQNEAQ in the germline V gene (reference sequence). With 4 bases removed from V and 2 bases from J, the gap between germline ends came to 23 bases. The CDR3 sequence is 18 residues long. Expressed TCRB transcripts were sequenced after all isolated RNA was converted to cDNA. Only in-frame clones appear in the TCRdb table, and some are missing; sequencing was by immunoSEQ multiplex PCR. The data contain under 400,000 clones, about 12% of them singletons. This clone was seen a few times. Antigen specificity is unknown. The clonotype originates from a man in his late teens or twenties in good health. The V gene is TRBV7-9, the J gene TRBJ1-2, with TRBD1 as a possible D gene (6 bases). The sample consisted of naive CD4+ T cells from blood. CDR3 residues: CASSSNPRRRGTNYGYTF. CDR3 coding DNA: TGTGCCAGCAGCTCAAACCCGAGGAGGCGGGGGACAAACTATGGCTACACCTTC.